This is a list of T cell receptor beta chains from one sample in a study of T cell changes during pregnancy in multiple sclerosis. Clones were read by immunoSEQ multiplex PCR, and TCRdb kept only the in-frame ones, dropping some. Counted here are approximately 74,000 clones, approximately 90% occurring once; the ten biggest clones make up 3% to 3.5%. Sequences were derived from peripheral blood, sampled before pregnancy. All receptors derive from a female donor with multiple sclerosis, enrolled in a pregnancy study. Each CDR3 is given with its conserved first and last residue. A D gene is named only where the DNA matches it firmly. Rows give clone size only sometimes, using once, few, many, or a class for an expanded clone.

CDR3aa	CDR3nt	d_gene	v_gene	abundance	j_gene
CASIRRVGVSYEQYF	TGTGCCAGCATCCGGAGGGTGGGGGTATCCTACGAGCAGTACTTC	NA	TRBV27	NA	TRBJ2-7
CSVEQDTLSTLTGLRWETQYF	TGCAGCGTTGAACAGGACACACTTTCGACTCTAACTGGGCTTAGGTGGGAGACCCAGTACTTC	NA	TRBV29-1	NA	TRBJ2-5
CASSHQLTSTGELFF	TGCGCCAGCAGCCACCAACTGACAAGCACCGGGGAGCTGTTTTTT	NA	TRBV5-1	NA	TRBJ2-2
CASTGSDTEAFF	TGTGCCAGCACAGGGTCTGACACTGAAGCTTTCTTT	NA	TRBV6-5	NA	TRBJ1-1
CASSERAPIRNGYTF	TGTGCCAGCAGTGAGAGGGCCCCTATCCGCAATGGCTACACCTTC	NA	TRBV2	NA	TRBJ1-2
CASSLVQEETQYF	TGTGCCAGCAGCTTAGTACAGGAAGAGACCCAGTACTTC	NA	TRBV7-2	NA	TRBJ2-5
CASSLRGLKNTEAFF	TGTGCCAGCAGCCTAAGGGGGCTAAAGAACACTGAAGCTTTCTTT	TRBD1	TRBV27	NA	TRBJ1-1
CAISGSTGETEAFF	TGTGCCATCAGCGGATCGACAGGGGAGACTGAAGCTTTCTTT	TRBD1	TRBV10-3	NA	TRBJ1-1
CASSHPGQADTQYF	TGCGCCAGCAGCCACCCTGGACAGGCAGATACGCAGTATTTT	TRBD1	TRBV4-1	once	TRBJ2-3
CASSEEGSFSYEQYF	TGCGCCAGCAGCGAAGAGGGCAGCTTCTCCTACGAGCAGTACTTC	NA	TRBV5-1	NA	TRBJ2-7
CAETPRGYEQYF	TGTGCCGAAACCCCAAGAGGCTACGAGCAGTACTTC	NA	TRBV6-5	NA	TRBJ2-7
CASLSGTGVVDHQPQHF	TGTGCCAGTCTCTCCGGGACAGGGGTTGTGGATCATCAGCCCCAGCATTTT	TRBD1	TRBV19	NA	TRBJ1-5
CAWSVVAGTYEQYF	TGTGCCTGGAGTGTAGTAGCGGGGACCTACGAGCAGTACTTC	TRBD2	TRBV30	NA	TRBJ2-7
CASSPKGQGSQPQHF	TGTGCCAGTAGTCCAAAGGGACAGGGAAGCCAGCCCCAGCATTTT	TRBD1	TRBV19	NA	TRBJ1-5
CTSSQDGARGGEQFF	TGCACCAGCAGCCAAGATGGCGCGCGGGGGGGTGAGCAGTTCTTC	NA	TRBV1	NA	TRBJ2-1
CASSFGDYGYEQYF	TGCGCCAGCAGCTTCGGGGACTACGGGTACGAGCAGTACTTC	TRBD2	TRBV5-1	NA	TRBJ2-7
CASRRQGSYEQYF	TGTGCCAGCAGGAGACAGGGTTCCTACGAGCAGTACTTC	TRBD1	TRBV2	NA	TRBJ2-7
CASSIVGGITEAFF	TGTGCCAGTAGTATAGTCGGGGGTATCACTGAAGCTTTCTTT	NA	TRBV19	NA	TRBJ1-1
CASSTGTSGTNEQFF	TGTGCCAGCAGCACCGGGACTAGCGGGACCAATGAGCAGTTCTTC	TRBD2	TRBV7-9	NA	TRBJ2-1
CASSLDGRGQKNQETQYF	TGTGCCAGCAGCTTAGATGGAAGGGGACAAAAAAACCAAGAGACCCAGTACTTC	NA	TRBV7-9	NA	TRBJ2-5
CASSKATGGAYSNQPQHF	TGTGCCAGCAGCAAAGCGACAGGGGGCGCTTATAGCAATCAGCCCCAGCATTTT	NA	TRBV21-1	NA	TRBJ1-5
CASSPIERLPDTQYF	TGTGCCAGCAGCCCAATAGAGCGGCTTCCAGATACGCAGTATTTT	NA	TRBV7-3	NA	TRBJ2-3
CASTPRGGSNTEAFF	TGTGCCAGCACCCCCCGGGGGGGGTCCAACACTGAAGCTTTCTTT	NA	TRBV2	NA	TRBJ1-1
CASSDAGGSQETQYF	TGTGCCAGCAGTGATGCCGGGGGTTCCCAAGAGACCCAGTACTTC	NA	TRBV2	NA	TRBJ2-5
CASSLLEKSNQPQHF	TGTGCCAGTAGTCTACTAGAGAAGAGCAATCAGCCCCAGCATTTT	NA	TRBV19	NA	TRBJ1-5
CASKSSRVRNQPQHF	TGTGCCAGTAAATCATCGAGGGTACGGAATCAGCCCCAGCATTTT	NA	TRBV19	NA	TRBJ1-5
CASSLETGETQYF	TGTGCCAGCAGCCTCGAGACCGGGGAGACCCAGTACTTC	NA	TRBV9	NA	TRBJ2-5
CASSLSGQRSYEQYF	TGTGCCAGCAGTTTATCGGGACAGAGATCCTACGAGCAGTACTTC	TRBD1	TRBV27	once	TRBJ2-7
CASSRGDTGELFF	TGTGCCAGCAGCAGGGGGGACACCGGGGAGCTGTTTTTT	NA	TRBV6-4	few	TRBJ2-2
CASRDRDLDEAFF	TGCGCCAGCAGGGACAGGGATCTAGACGAAGCTTTCTTT	TRBD1	TRBV5-1	few	TRBJ1-1
CASTAGVGYNEQFF	TGTGCCAGCACGGCGGGAGTGGGCTACAATGAGCAGTTCTTC	TRBD2	TRBV6-6	once	TRBJ2-1
CASSARTGTGYEKLFF	TGTGCCAGCAGCGCCCGAACGGGGACAGGGTATGAAAAACTGTTTTTT	TRBD1	TRBV27	NA	TRBJ1-4
CSVEWGGGSNQPQHF	TGCAGCGTTGAATGGGGGGGCGGGAGCAATCAGCCCCAGCATTTT	NA	TRBV29-1	NA	TRBJ1-5
CAIGGQGVYGYTF	TGTGCCATCGGGGGACAGGGAGTCTATGGCTACACCTTC	TRBD1	TRBV10-3	NA	TRBJ1-2
CASSQLMNTEAFF	TGTGCCAGCAGCCAGCTAATGAACACTGAAGCTTTCTTT	NA	TRBV14	NA	TRBJ1-1
CASSQDEGAGETEAFF	TGTGCCAGCAGCCAAGATGAAGGGGCAGGTGAAACTGAAGCTTTCTTT	NA	TRBV4-2	once	TRBJ1-1
CASSYYREGTEAFF	TGTGCCAGCAGTTACTACAGGGAAGGAACTGAAGCTTTCTTT	NA	TRBV6-5	NA	TRBJ1-1
CASSPFGGNFNEQFF	TGTGCCAGCTCACCTTTCGGGGGGAACTTCAATGAGCAGTTCTTC	TRBD2	TRBV18	NA	TRBJ2-1
CASSEFSDSGVGSNQPQHF	TGTGCCAGCAGTGAATTCTCAGATTCAGGGGTCGGTAGCAATCAGCCCCAGCATTTT	NA	TRBV6-1	few	TRBJ1-5
CASSPGTGFDTEAFF	TGTGCCAGCAGCCCCGGGACAGGGTTCGACACTGAAGCTTTCTTT	TRBD1	TRBV7-2	NA	TRBJ1-1
CASRWGADTQYF	TGTGCCAGTAGATGGGGGGCAGATACGCAGTATTTT	NA	TRBV19	NA	TRBJ2-3
CASSPRGTGNTIYF	TGTGCCAGCAGTCCCAGGGGAACTGGAAACACCATATATTTT	NA	TRBV27	NA	TRBJ1-3
CASSEQTRTEAFF	TGTGCCAGCAGTGAACAGACGAGGACTGAAGCTTTCTTT	NA	TRBV2	NA	TRBJ1-1
CASMVGRGSNQPQHF	TGTGCCAGTATGGTAGGCAGGGGGAGCAATCAGCCCCAGCATTTT	TRBD1	TRBV19	NA	TRBJ1-5
CASSPLGGSNTEAFF	TGTGCCAGCTCACCACTGGGGGGGTCGAACACTGAAGCTTTCTTT	NA	TRBV18	NA	TRBJ1-1
CSVRTGGTNVLTF	TGCAGCGTACGGACAGGGGGCACCAACGTCCTGACTTTC	TRBD1	TRBV29-1	NA	TRBJ2-6
CASSFGWGGLETQYF	TGTGCCAGCAGCTTCGGTTGGGGGGGCTTAGAGACCCAGTACTTC	NA	TRBV11-2	NA	TRBJ2-5